These 28 T cell receptor beta chains were all obtained from the same sample, sequenced in a study of T cell responses to AZD1222 COVID-19 vaccine. Profiling relied on immunoSEQ multiplex PCR, and the TCRdb table lists in-frame clones only, not all of them. Of some 130,000 clones in the sample, roughly 90% were seen once. The sample in question was peripheral blood, obtained 28 days after the second AZD1222 dose. The source of these receptors is an adult who received the AZD1222 COVID-19 vaccine.

The rearrangement uses TRBV7-6 and TRBJ1-3; possibly TRBD1 for D (5 bases). The germline V gene encodes CDR1 SGHVS and CDR2 FNYEAQ. This CDR3 is 15 amino acids long. Between the trimmed V and J ends, which lost 0 bases and 4 bases, there was a span of 10 bases. The CDR3 bases are TGTGCCAGCAGCTTAGCAGGGGCCAGGGGAAACACCATATATTTT. Translating it yields CASSLAGARGNTIYF.

The V call is TRBV19, the J call TRBJ1-3; no firm D call. The CDR3 length is 14 residues. Per the germline V gene, CDR1 is LNHDA and CDR2 is SQIVND (reference sequence). V shed 7 bases and J shed 0 bases, with 10 bases lying between them. CDR3 DNA sequence: TGTGCCAGTACAGACCGAGTCTCTGGAAACACCATATATTTT. Amino acids: CASTDRVSGNTIYF.

This chain uses TRBV3-1 (or the pseudogene TRBV3-2) with TRBJ2-2; TRBD2 matches at 8 bases. This CDR3 has 14 amino acids. Per germline, CDR1 LGHDT and CDR2 YNNKEL (reference sequence). After removal of 3 bases from V and 6 bases from J, the junction contained 3 bases not matched to a gene. The chain's CDR3 is CASSHWTSPGELFF. The CDR3 coding sequence is TGTGCCAGCAGCCATTGGACTAGCCCCGGGGAGCTGTTTTTT.

The gene calls are TRBV18 and TRBJ1-3; perhaps TRBD1 as D (5 bases). Looked up from germline, CDR1 is KGHSH and CDR2 is LQKENI. V was shortened by 3 bases and J by 2 bases, with 17 bases between the two germline ends. The CDR3 has 17 residues. CDR3 in amino acids: CASSPTGRGGTGNTIYF. The CDR3 region has the DNA TGTGCCAGCTCACCGACCGGCCGCGGGGGGACTGGAAACACCATATATTTT.

The chain recombines TRBV3-1 (or the pseudogene TRBV3-2) with TRBJ1-2, with 8 bases matching TRBD1. The germline V gene has CDR1 LGHDT and CDR2 YNNKEL (reference sequence). J gave up 2 bases and V 4 bases, and 6 bases lay outside the gene matches. The CDR3 covers 15 residues. DNA for the CDR3: TGTGCCAGCAGCCCGCGGACAGGGCCAAACTATGGCTACACCTTC. Translation: CASSPRTGPNYGYTF.

The chain combines TRBV11-1 with TRBJ1-2; D remains unclear. The V gene lost 5 bases and the J gene lost 8 bases, with 12 bases spanning the gap. From germline, CDR1 is SGHAT and CDR2 FQDESV (reference sequence). This CDR3 has 12 residues. The CDR3 loop is CASSPPPAGYTF. CDR3 bases: TGTGCCAGCAGCCCGCCCCCGGCAGGCTACACCTTC.

The chain recombines TRBV6-6 with TRBJ1-1; D ambiguous. Trimming shortened V by 5 bases and J by 1 base, and 14 bases separated the two germline ends. The CDR3 is 15 amino acids. Germline V gives CDR1 MNHNY, CDR2 SVGAGI (reference sequence). DNA for the CDR3: TGTGCCAGCAGTACACGGAGAAACCAGAACACTGAAGCTTTCTTT. Its protein is CASSTRRNQNTEAFF.

This chain links TRBV11-2 with TRBJ1-3; D unclear. CDR3 length: 15 amino acids. Deletions cut 1 base from V and 3 bases from J, with 10 bases between. Germline lookup yields CDR1 SGHAT and CDR2 FQNNGV. CDR3 coding DNA: TGTGCCAGCAGCTTAGTTACGGGTTTTGGAAACACCATATATTTT. It codes for CASSLVTGFGNTIYF.

The chain employs TRBV5-5 and TRBJ1-1, with D maybe TRBD1 (6 bases). Germline V gene lookup returns CDR1 SGHKS and CDR2 YYEKEE (reference sequence). There are 13 residues in the CDR3. With 3 bases removed from V and 3 bases from J, the gap between germline ends came to 9 bases. The CDR3 protein is CASSSAGDTEAFF. The CDR3 nucleotides read TGTGCCAGCAGCTCTGCAGGGGACACTGAAGCTTTCTTT.

This clone was counted a single time. The rearrangement links TRBV2 to TRBJ1-4; TRBD1 might be the D (6 bases). Trimming shortened V by 3 bases and J by 4 bases, and 15 bases separated the two germline ends. CDR1 and CDR2 (germline): SNHLY, FYNNEI. The CDR3 spans 16 residues. For the CDR3, the DNA is TGTGCCAGCAGTGATGGCAGGGGTGGAATTAATGAAAAACTGTTTTTT. It specifies CASSDGRGGINEKLFF.

This clone came up once. The chain combines TRBV5-4 with TRBJ2-5; a possible D gene is TRBD1 (6 bases). The germline V gene encodes CDR1 SGHNT and CDR2 YYREEE (reference sequence). V lost 4 bases and J lost 4, with 20 bases in between. The CDR3 loop spans 16 amino acids. CDR3 in DNA: TGTGCCAGCAGCCCCGGGACAACCCAAGTAAGAGAGACCCAGTACTTC. Its translation: CASSPGTTQVRETQYF.

The sample holds a few counts of this clone. This chain connects TRBV2 to TRBJ1-1, with 9 bases that match TRBD1. This CDR3 is 13 amino acids long. The ends lost 11 bases at V and 7 bases at J; junction bases unmatched: 11. CDR1 and CDR2 from the germline V gene are SNHLY and FYNNEI. CDR3: CAVSGTGIFEAFF. CDR3 nucleotides: TGTGCCGTCTCCGGGACAGGGATATTTGAAGCTTTCTTT.

The chain couples TRBV6-5 to TRBJ1-5; D may be TRBD1 (5 bases). The CDR3 has 14 amino acids. V was clipped by 7 bases and J by 11 bases, with 21 bases between them. Per the germline V gene, CDR1 is MNHEY and CDR2 is SVGAGI. The CDR3: CASTSGRPYLSQHF. CDR3 DNA: TGTGCCAGCACTTCGGGACGGCCCTATTTGTCCCAGCATTTT.

The CDR3 coding sequence is TGTGCCAGCAGCTTAATGGCTAGCTCAGATGAGCAGTTCTTC. Protein sequence: CASSLMASSDEQFF. The V and J genes are TRBV7-3 and TRBJ2-1; tentatively, D is TRBD2 (5 bases). Germline V gene lookup returns CDR1 SGHTA and CDR2 FQGTGA. V gave up 1 base and J gave up 8 bases, with 12 bases separating them. This CDR3 is 14 amino acids long.

The chain couples TRBV7-9 to TRBJ1-2; 9 positions match TRBD1. V gave up 5 bases and J gave up 3 bases; unmatched junction bases: 4. The germline V gene has CDR1 SEHNR and CDR2 FQNEAQ (reference sequence). The CDR3 is 14 residues long. CDR3 amino acids: CASSTTGGHYGYTF. The CDR3 bases are TGTGCCAGCAGCACGACAGGGGGGCACTATGGCTACACCTTC.

This clone was detected a few times. This rearrangement joins TRBV28 to TRBJ1-5, with unresolved D. Germline V gene lookup returns CDR1 MDHEN and CDR2 SYDVKM. Trimming left V 1 base short and J 2 bases short, with 12 bases between. This CDR3 spans 16 amino acids. The DNA of the CDR3 is TGTGCCAGCAGTTTATTGCCGACATCCCGCAATCAGCCCCAGCATTTT. It is translated as CASSLLPTSRNQPQHF.

V and J are TRBV27 and TRBJ1-5, with 9 bases aligning to TRBD1. This CDR3 is built from 15 residues. V shed 5 bases and J 5 bases; nucleotides not matched to a gene: 7. The germline V gene has CDR1 MNHEY and CDR2 SMNVEV (reference sequence). The CDR3 nucleotides are TGTGCCAGCAGTGGATACAGGGGGCGCGATCAGCCCCAGCATTTT. Its protein is CASSGYRGRDQPQHF.

This chain links TRBV7-9 with TRBJ1-4; D is possibly TRBD1 (6 bases). There are 17 residues in the CDR3. Trimming removed 5 bases at V and 3 bases at J, with 19 bases between. Germline V gives CDR1 SEHNR, CDR2 FQNEAQ (reference sequence). CDR3 DNA sequence: TGTGCCAGCAGCAATCCTACGGGGGGGGCCCCTAATGAAAAACTGTTTTTT. This gives the protein CASSNPTGGAPNEKLFF.

The J gene is TRBJ1-4, the V gene TRBV7-2; no reliable D call. In germline, CDR1 is SGHTA, CDR2 FQGNSA. The CDR3 runs 16 residues. V lost 0 bases and J 3 bases, leaving 11 bases between the germline ends. The CDR3 nucleotides read TGTGCCAGCAGCTTAGCCCTAAAGGGCGCTAATGAAAAACTGTTTTTT. It encodes CASSLALKGANEKLFF.

The rearrangement links TRBV6-1 to TRBJ1-4; no clear D gene. The CDR3 length is 14 residues. Per the germline V gene, CDR1 is MNHNS and CDR2 is SASEGT. The V gene lost 3 bases and the J gene lost 5 bases, with 10 bases spanning the gap. The CDR3 here is CASSDRLGNEKLFF. CDR3 nucleotides: TGTGCCAGCAGTGATCGCTTGGGGAATGAAAAACTGTTTTTT.

V usage is TRBV19 and J usage is TRBJ2-3, with 7 bases fitting TRBD1. This CDR3 has 15 residues. With 5 bases clipped from V and 2 bases from J, the junction kept 7 bases outside the gene matches. In germline, CDR1 is LNHDA, CDR2 SQIVND (reference sequence). The CDR3 region has the DNA TGTGCCAGTAGTTCGACAGGGCCCCACACAGATACGCAGTATTTT. It encodes CASSSTGPHTDTQYF.

The chain employs TRBV3-1 (or the pseudogene TRBV3-2) and TRBJ1-3, with TRBD1 as a possible D gene (5 bases). Germline CDR1 and CDR2: LGHDT and YNNKEL (reference sequence). The CDR3 runs to 16 residues. V was shortened by 4 bases and J by 3 bases, with 16 bases between the two germline ends. The CDR3 sequence: CASSLRSGAIGNTIYF. The CDR3 DNA reads as TGTGCCAGCAGCCTCAGATCCGGGGCAATTGGAAACACCATATATTTT.

This rearrangement joins TRBV27 to TRBJ2-2; D is unresolved. V was trimmed by 5 bases and J by 4 bases, leaving 17 bases between them. Looked up from germline, CDR1 is MNHEY and CDR2 is SMNVEV (reference sequence). The CDR3 is 16 residues long. CDR3 DNA: TGTGCCAGCAGTACCCCATGGGCGAGATCCACCGGGGAGCTGTTTTTT. Amino acid sequence: CASSTPWARSTGELFF.

The chain has TRBV18 and TRBJ2-2; D may be TRBD1 (6 bases). CDR1 is KGHSH, CDR2 LQKENI, per germline. Trimming pared 4 bases from V and 5 bases from J, leaving 8 bases between. The CDR3 sequence is 13 residues long. CDR3 loop: CASSRRGTGELFF. DNA for the CDR3: TGTGCCAGCTCACGCAGGGGAACCGGGGAGCTGTTTTTT.

The gene calls are TRBV28 and TRBJ1-4, with 8 bases matching TRBD1. V was clipped by 7 bases and J by 7 bases; unmatched bases: 11. Germline V CDR1 and CDR2: MDHEN, SYDVKM. The CDR3 contains 15 residues. CDR3 region: CASTLGQGAGEKLFF. CDR3 coding DNA: TGTGCCAGCACCCTAGGACAGGGAGCCGGTGAAAAACTGTTTTTT.

This chain connects TRBV18 to TRBJ1-1; TRBD1 agrees at 8 bases. J lost 2 bases, V lost 3 bases, and 8 bases had no gene match. From germline, CDR1 is KGHSH and CDR2 LQKENI. The CDR3 spans 16 residues. The CDR3 DNA sequence: TGTGCCAGCTCACCGATGGACAGGGATCCCAACACTGAAGCTTTCTTT. It specifies CASSPMDRDPNTEAFF.

The rearrangement uses TRBV4-3 and TRBJ2-7, with TRBD2 matching 10 bases. CDR3 length: 16 amino acids. Germline lookup yields CDR1 LGHNA and CDR2 YSLEER. The junction had 9 bases not matched to a gene; V was cut back by 0 bases and J by 7 bases. The CDR3 nucleotides read TGCGCCAGCAGCCAAGAGAATCTAGCGGGGGTTGGAGAGCAGTACTTC. Amino acids: CASSQENLAGVGEQYF.

V and J are TRBV19 and TRBJ2-3; tentatively, D is TRBD2 (6 bases). The germline gives CDR1 LNHDA, CDR2 SQIVND (reference sequence). This CDR3 has 17 amino acids. With 2 bases removed from V and 4 bases from J, the gap between germline ends came to 19 bases. For the CDR3, the DNA is TGTGCCAGTAGTATACCTCCGGACGGCGGGGATCCAGATACGCAGTATTTT. This translates into CASSIPPDGGDPDTQYF.